The 29 T cell receptor beta chains below all came from one sample that was sequenced in a study of T cells after yellow fever vaccination. TCRdb reprocessed the 5' RACE reads via MiXCR and lists one record per CDR3 protein. The repertoire holds roughly 180,000 distinct CDR3 sequences, with approximately 6.2% as singletons. The sequences come from CD4+ T cells sorted from PBMCs, collected on the day of the first yellow fever vaccination. These receptor sequences come from a young man who received the YFV17D yellow fever vaccine.

This clonotype was observed a handful of times. This sequence joins TRBV12-3 or TRBV12-4 and TRBJ2-1; D ambiguous. The CDR3 runs 13 residues. Trimming pared 3 bases from V and 6 bases from J, leaving 9 bases between. CDR3 loop: CASSFPSGNEQFF. The CDR3 region has the DNA TGTGCCAGCAGTTTCCCCTCGGGCAATGAGCAGTTCTTC.

This clonotype was recorded a few times. This chain uses TRBV12-3 or TRBV12-4 with TRBJ2-1; no definite D call. V shed 5 bases and J shed 8 bases, with 13 bases lying between them. CDR3 length equals 13 residues. The DNA for the CDR3 is TGTGCCAGCAGTCGCCGCCCCGACCATGAGCAGTTCTTC. Its translation: CASSRRPDHEQFF.

In its sample, this clonotype was seen many times. This chain connects TRBV7-2 to TRBJ2-1; D call uncertain. The ends were cut back, 6 bases at V and 4 bases at J, with 13 bases in the middle. CDR1 and CDR2 (germline): SGHTA, FQGNSA. The CDR3 is 14 residues long. This CDR3 reads CASRTPPRYNEQFF. CDR3 nucleotide sequence: TGTGCCAGCAGGACCCCCCCACGGTACAATGAGCAGTTCTTC.

V and J are TRBV6-1 and TRBJ2-2, with 9 nucleotides matching TRBD2. CDR1 and CDR2 (germline): MNHNS, SASEGT. The CDR3 length is 15 residues. Germline trimming cut 7 bases from V and 4 bases from J; bases unmatched to any gene: 7. The CDR3 here is CASKMAGGGTGELFF. DNA of the CDR3: TGTGCCAGCAAGATGGCGGGGGGGGGCACCGGGGAGCTGTTTTTT.

This clonotype was seen many times. J is TRBJ1-2 and V is TRBV5-1, with 9 bases identical to TRBD1. V was pared by 3 bases and J by 8 bases, with 11 bases of the junction left unmatched. The CDR3 has 15 residues. CDR1 SGHRS and CDR2 YFSETQ come from the germline V gene. The CDR3 is CASSWTGEGGYGYTF. CDR3 in DNA: TGCGCCAGCAGCTGGACAGGGGAAGGTGGCTACGGCTACACCTTC. The full variable domain, with the rest looked up from reference TRBV5-1 and TRBJ1-2, is KAGVTQTPRYLIKTRGQQVTLSCSPISGHRSVSWYQQTPGQGLQFLFEYFSETQRNKGNFPGRFSGRQFSNSRSEMNVSTLELGDSALYLCASSWTGEGGYGYTFGSGTRLTVV.

This clonotype was observed at least ten times. The rearrangement links TRBV19 to TRBJ2-1; 12 bases align to TRBD1. J lost 5 bases, V lost 10 bases, and 3 bases had no gene match. Germline CDR1 LNHDA, CDR2 SQIVND (reference sequence). CDR3 size: 13 residues. CDR3 sequence reads: CATGQGADNEQFF. The CDR3 DNA sequence: TGTGCCACGGGACAGGGGGCCGACAATGAGCAGTTCTTC.

This clonotype appeared many times. This rearrangement joins TRBV3-1 to TRBJ2-7, with 9 bases fitting TRBD1. The CDR3 loop spans 14 amino acids. Germline-derived CDR1 and CDR2 are LGHDT and YNNKEL (reference sequence). Germline trimming cut 4 bases from V and 4 bases from J; bases unmatched to any gene: 5. This chain's CDR3 is CASSPGTGIYEQYV. The CDR3 DNA reads TGTGCCAGCAGCCCCGGGACAGGGATTTACGAGCAGTACGTC.

This clonotype was counted many times. V and J are TRBV10-3 and TRBJ1-1, with 9 nucleotides matching TRBD1. The germline gives CDR1 ENHRY, CDR2 SYGVKD. V was pared by 8 bases and J by 9 bases, with 16 bases of the junction left unmatched. The CDR3 covers 15 residues. Here the CDR3 reads CAISNPPGQGFKAFF. DNA for the CDR3: TGTGCCATCTCCAATCCCCCGGGACAGGGTTTCAAAGCTTTCTTT.

This clonotype came up many times. V gene TRBV5-1 combines with J gene TRBJ2-3, with D possibly matching TRBD1 (5 bases). Trimming cost V 4 bases and J 1 base, with 10 bases left between them. Germline V gives CDR1 SGHRS, CDR2 YFSETQ. The CDR3 sequence is 14 residues long. The CDR3 spells CASSIGHGTDTQYF. Here the CDR3 DNA reads TGCGCCAGCAGCATAGGACACGGCACAGATACGCAGTATTTT. The entire variable domain, with the rest obtained from reference TRBV5-1 and TRBJ2-3, is as follows: KAGVTQTPRYLIKTRGQQVTLSCSPISGHRSVSWYQQTPGQGLQFLFEYFSETQRNKGNFPGRFSGRQFSNSRSEMNVSTLELGDSALYLCASSIGHGTDTQYFGPGTRLTVL.

The chain couples TRBV9 to TRBJ1-5; no clear D gene. This CDR3 has 15 residues. V was trimmed by 4 bases and J by 3 bases, leaving 14 bases between them. Germline-derived CDR1 and CDR2 are SGDLS and YYNGEE. The CDR3 region is CASSPAGEPNQPQHF. The CDR3, as DNA: TGTGCCAGCAGCCCTGCCGGGGAGCCCAATCAGCCCCAGCATTTT.

This clonotype was counted only a few times. The chain couples TRBV12-3 or TRBV12-4 to TRBJ1-5; no definite D call. CDR3 length: 14 residues. Trimming cost V 3 bases and J 9 bases, with 15 bases left between them. The CDR3 sequence is CASSFAGPVSPQHF. CDR3 bases: TGTGCCAGCAGTTTCGCCGGCCCGGTATCGCCCCAGCATTTT.

The sample holds many counts of this clonotype. The chain has TRBV12-3 or TRBV12-4 and TRBJ2-1; D is perhaps TRBD1 (5 bases). The V end was cut by 6 bases, the J end by 8 bases, with 11 bases between. The CDR3 covers 12 residues. The CDR3 DNA sequence: TGTGCCAGCAGGATTGACAGTTATGAGCAGTTCTTC. Translating it yields CASRIDSYEQFF.

This chain joins TRBV7-2 and TRBJ2-5, with D perhaps matching TRBD2 (6 bases). The CDR3 contains 14 residues. From germline, CDR1 is SGHTA and CDR2 FQGNSA. The V end lost 5 bases, the J end lost 5 bases, and 15 bases lay between the germline ends. CDR3 residues: CASSERPSGETQYF. The CDR3 nucleotides are TGTGCCAGCAGCGAGCGCCCCAGCGGGGAGACCCAGTACTTC. Filled out from reference TRBV7-2 and TRBJ2-5, the complete variable domain reads GAGVSQSPSNKVTEKGKDVELRCDPISGHTALYWYRQSLGQGLEFLIYFQGNSAPDKSGLPSDRFSAERTGGSVSTLTIQRTQQEDSAVYLCASSERPSGETQYFGPGTRLLVL.

At least ten counts were recorded for this clonotype. The genes are TRBV14 and TRBJ2-2; 10 bases align to TRBD1. Germline V gene lookup returns CDR1 SGHDN and CDR2 FVKESK. The V segment lost 4 bases and the J segment 1 base; nucleotides outside the gene matches: 12. CDR3 length equals 19 residues. The CDR3 DNA follows: TGTGCCAGCAGCCCTTTACGGGACAGGGGACTCCTGAACACCGGGGAGCTGTTTTTT. Protein: CASSPLRDRGLLNTGELFF.

This rearrangement joins TRBV5-1 to TRBJ2-5, with D possibly matching TRBD1 (5 bases). The CDR3 loop spans 15 amino acids. Per the germline V gene, CDR1 is SGHRS and CDR2 is YFSETQ. V gave up 4 bases and J gave up 2 bases, with 15 bases separating them. CDR3 bases: TGCGCCAGCAGCCGGAGCGTGACAGAGCAAGAGACCCAGTACTTC. It specifies CASSRSVTEQETQYF.

As to this clonotype: Relative to the germline gene, one junction end is altered; a read error may explain this. The chain combines TRBV7-2 with TRBJ2-7, with 7 bases that match TRBD2. The germline gives CDR1 SGHTA, CDR2 FQGNSA. The CDR3 runs to 13 residues. The chain's CDR3 is CASSLEAGYVQYF. The CDR3 nucleotides are TGTGCCAGCAGCTTAGAAGCGGGGTACGTGCAGTACTTC.

Ten or more counts support this clonotype. CDR3 sequence (DNA): TGTGCCAGCAGCTTAGTAGGACTAGCGGGTCCAGATACGCAGTATTTT. Translation gives CASSLVGLAGPDTQYF. The chain joins TRBV7-8 to TRBJ2-3, with 11 bases matching TRBD2. V trimming: 1 base; J trimming: 4 bases; junction bases outside the gene matches: 4. The CDR3 has 16 residues. Germline lookup yields CDR1 SGHVS and CDR2 FQNEAQ. Complete variable domain (other parts from reference TRBV7-8 and TRBJ2-3): GAGVSQSPRYKVAKRGQDVALRCDPISGHVSLFWYQQALGQGPEFLTYFQNEAQLDKSGLPSDRFFAERPEGSVSTLKIQRTQQEDSAVYLCASSLVGLAGPDTQYFGPGTRLTVL.

This clonotype was counted only a few times. The CDR3: CASLLQVSTDTQYF. Written as DNA, the CDR3 is TGTGCCAGCTTACTACAGGTTAGCACAGATACGCAGTATTTT. This chain connects TRBV18 to TRBJ2-3, with D possibly being TRBD1 (5 bases). V shed 7 bases and J shed 0 bases, with 11 bases lying between them. The CDR3 length is 14 residues. The germline V gene has CDR1 KGHSH and CDR2 LQKENI.

This clonotype was picked up many times. The rearrangement links TRBV7-6 to TRBJ1-5; D gene unclear. The CDR3 consists of 12 residues. Germline-derived CDR1 and CDR2 are SGHVS and FNYEAQ. V lost 5 bases to trimming and J lost 5 bases, with 7 bases between them. The CDR3 protein is CASSGRDQPQHF. CDR3 bases: TGTGCCAGCAGCGGCCGGGATCAGCCCCAGCATTTT.

This clonotype showed up many times. The V call is TRBV9, the J call TRBJ1-5; 7 bases align to TRBD1. This CDR3 comprises 14 residues. CDR1 and CDR2 (germline): SGDLS, YYNGEE. Trimming cost V 7 bases and J 2 bases; bases outside gene matches: 6. CDR3 sequence: CASGTGDGNQPQHF. DNA for the CDR3: TGTGCCAGCGGTACAGGGGACGGCAATCAGCCCCAGCATTTT.

In this sample, this clonotype turned up many times. The chain combines TRBV18 with TRBJ2-2, with 8 nucleotides matching TRBD2. The CDR3 totals 16 residues. V trimming: 6 bases; J trimming: 7 bases; junction bases outside the gene matches: 13. The germline V gene has CDR1 KGHSH and CDR2 LQKENI. Here the CDR3 DNA reads TGTGCCAGCTCGGCCCCGGGACTAGTGAAGGTCGGGGAGCTGTTTTTT. Its protein is CASSAPGLVKVGELFF.

V gene TRBV5-4 combines with J gene TRBJ2-1; D ambiguous. Deletions cut 1 base from V and 0 bases from J, with 8 bases between. The CDR3 length is 15 residues. CDR1 and CDR2 (germline): SGHNT, YYREEE (reference sequence). The CDR3: CASSLSVISYNEQFF. CDR3 DNA sequence: TGTGCCAGCAGCTTGTCGGTCATCTCCTACAATGAGCAGTTCTTC. The full variable domain, with the rest looked up from reference TRBV5-4 and TRBJ2-1, is ETGVTQSPTHLIKTRGQQVTLRCSSQSGHNTVSWYQQALGQGPQFIFQYYREEENGRGNFPPRFSGLQFPNYSSELNVNALELDDSALYLCASSLSVISYNEQFFGPGTRLTVL.

This clonotype was counted many times. This chain links TRBV28 with TRBJ2-3; 9 bases fit TRBD2. CDR3 size: 15 residues. The germline gives CDR1 MDHEN, CDR2 SYDVKM. With V trimmed by 6 bases and J by 4 bases, 8 bases remained unmatched. This CDR3 is CASSAGGARPDTQYF. The DNA for the CDR3 is TGTGCCAGCAGCGCGGGGGGGGCCAGACCAGATACGCAGTATTTT.

This clonotype was seen many times. This chain uses TRBV5-1 with TRBJ2-1, with TRBD2 matching over 7 bases. Germline V gene data show CDR1 as SGHRS and CDR2 as YFSETQ. The CDR3 spans 13 residues. V shed 4 bases and J 5 bases; nucleotides not matched to a gene: 3. The CDR3 nucleotides read TGCGCCAGCAGCCCCCTAGCGGACAATGAGCAGTTCTTC. It codes for CASSPLADNEQFF.

Ten or more counts support this clonotype. The chain links TRBV27 to TRBJ1-1, with TRBD1 identical over 10 bases. Germline CDR1 MNHEY, CDR2 SMNVEV (reference sequence). The V gene end was trimmed by 6 bases and the J gene end by 9 bases; junction bases not matched to a gene: 10. This CDR3 has 14 residues. The CDR3 bases are TGTGCCAGCAGCGCCGTGGTGGACAGGGGGAAAGCTTTCTTT. Translation gives CASSAVVDRGKAFF.

This clonotype was picked up a small number of times. The rearrangement links TRBV7-3 to TRBJ2-1; a possible D gene is TRBD1 (5 bases). CDR3 size: 14 residues. V gave up 1 base and J gave up 9 bases, with 13 bases separating them. The germline V gene encodes CDR1 SGHTA and CDR2 FQGTGA. The chain's CDR3 is CASSLNPRDSEQFF. The CDR3 DNA sequence: TGTGCCAGCAGCTTAAATCCCAGGGATAGTGAGCAGTTCTTC.

This clonotype was counted ten times or more. The V gene is TRBV5-1, the J gene TRBJ2-6; no firm D call. CDR3 size: 14 residues. The germline V gene has CDR1 SGHRS and CDR2 YFSETQ. The V end was cut by 6 bases, the J end by 0 bases, with 7 bases between. This CDR3 is CASTESSGANVLTF. As DNA, the CDR3 is TGCGCCAGCACCGAATCCTCTGGGGCCAACGTCCTGACTTTC.

The V gene is TRBV9, the J gene TRBJ2-7; 7 bases map to TRBD1. There are 17 residues in the CDR3. CDR1 is SGDLS and CDR2 is YYNGEE in the germline V gene. V lost 4 bases, J lost 6 bases, and 19 bases stayed unmatched. The CDR3 DNA reads TGTGCCAGCAGCCCAGGGGGTTTTAGTTTGGGGGAGCCCGAGCAGTACTTC. It codes for CASSPGGFSLGEPEQYF.

The V and J genes are TRBV15 and TRBJ2-4; TRBD1 is a possible D gene (5 bases). This CDR3 is 15 amino acids long. V was pared by 9 bases and J by 0 bases, with 15 bases between. Germline V gene data show CDR1 as LNHNV and CDR2 as YYDKDF (reference sequence). The chain's CDR3 is CATSGNALAKNIQYF. The CDR3 DNA reads as TGTGCCACTTCAGGGAATGCATTAGCCAAAAACATTCAGTACTTC.